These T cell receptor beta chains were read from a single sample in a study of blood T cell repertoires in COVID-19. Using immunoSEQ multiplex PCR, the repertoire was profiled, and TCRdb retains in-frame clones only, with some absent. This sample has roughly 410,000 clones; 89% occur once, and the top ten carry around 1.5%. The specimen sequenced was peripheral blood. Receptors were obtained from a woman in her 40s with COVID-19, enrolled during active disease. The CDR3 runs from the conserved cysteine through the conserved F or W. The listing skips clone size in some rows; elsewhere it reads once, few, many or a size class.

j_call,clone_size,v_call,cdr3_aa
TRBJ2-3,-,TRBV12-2,CASRLGQDTQYF
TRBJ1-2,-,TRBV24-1,CATSDSRFVSRGYTF
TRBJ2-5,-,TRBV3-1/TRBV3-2,CASSQGVTSGEQETQYF
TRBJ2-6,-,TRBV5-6,CASSFQIAGANVLTF
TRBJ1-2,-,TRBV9,CASSVVGANYGYTF
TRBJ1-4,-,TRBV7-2,CASTLGRGNEKLFF
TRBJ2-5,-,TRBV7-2,CASSRDRGRETQYF
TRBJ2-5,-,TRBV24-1,CATSDRGDRETQYF
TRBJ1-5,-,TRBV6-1,CASSESGENQPQHF
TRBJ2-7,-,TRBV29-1,CSVALASVPLYEQYF
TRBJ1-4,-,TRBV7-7,CASSLERQGARTNEKLFF
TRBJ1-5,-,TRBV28,CASSSPQGAGNQPQHF
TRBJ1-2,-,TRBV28,CASSLARAHGYTF
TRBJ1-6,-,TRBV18,CASSPGTGSNSPLHF
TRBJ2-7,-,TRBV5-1,CASMFTISSYEQYF
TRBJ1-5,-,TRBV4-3,CASSQDDRVNQPQHF
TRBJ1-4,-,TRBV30,CACHLAGVGEKLFF
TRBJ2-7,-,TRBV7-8,CASSLDRDEQYF
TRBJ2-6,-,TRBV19,CASRAWTGGISGANVLTF
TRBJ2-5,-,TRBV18,CASRRGVQETQYF
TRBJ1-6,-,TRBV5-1,CASSLVGGGNSPLHF
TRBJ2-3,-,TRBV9,CASSGFAGTISTDTQYF
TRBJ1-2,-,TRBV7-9,CASSGSHGLAYGYTF
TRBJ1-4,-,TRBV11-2,CASSLRGGDEKLFF
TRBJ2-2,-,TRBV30,CAWWRDRAGELFF
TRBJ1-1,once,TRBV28,CASSLNSEAFF